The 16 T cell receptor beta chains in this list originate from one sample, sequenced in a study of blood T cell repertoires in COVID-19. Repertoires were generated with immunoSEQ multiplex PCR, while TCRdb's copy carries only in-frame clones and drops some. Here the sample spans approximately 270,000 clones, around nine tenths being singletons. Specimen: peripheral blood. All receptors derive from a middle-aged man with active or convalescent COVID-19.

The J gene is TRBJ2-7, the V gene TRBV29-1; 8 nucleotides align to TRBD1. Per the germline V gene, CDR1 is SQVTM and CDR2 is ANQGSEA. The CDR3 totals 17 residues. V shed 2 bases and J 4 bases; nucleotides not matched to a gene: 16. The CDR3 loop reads CSVEHPNPTGVGYEQYF. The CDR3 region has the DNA TGCAGCGTTGAACACCCAAACCCGACAGGGGTAGGATACGAGCAGTACTTC.

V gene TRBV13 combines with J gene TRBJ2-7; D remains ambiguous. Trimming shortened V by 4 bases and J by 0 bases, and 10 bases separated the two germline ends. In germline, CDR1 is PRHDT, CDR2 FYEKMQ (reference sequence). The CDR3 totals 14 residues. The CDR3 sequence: CASSSEVTSYEQYF. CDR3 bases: TGTGCCAGCAGCTCCGAGGTCACCTCCTACGAGCAGTACTTC.

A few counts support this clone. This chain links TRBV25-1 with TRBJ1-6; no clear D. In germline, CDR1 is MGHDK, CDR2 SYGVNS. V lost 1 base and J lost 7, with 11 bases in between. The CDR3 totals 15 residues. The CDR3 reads CASSESAQANSPLHF. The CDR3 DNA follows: TGTGCCAGCAGTGAATCAGCTCAGGCCAATTCACCCCTCCACTTT.

CDR3 nucleotides: TGTGCCAGAAGCCGCCCCCCCAGTGAGCAGTTCTTC. It is translated as CARSRPPSEQFF. The rearrangement joins TRBV5-3 to TRBJ2-1; D not resolved. TRBV5-3 falls under the ORF class, with uncertain function. There are 12 residues in the CDR3. The V and J ends lost 4 bases and 9 bases respectively, with 11 bases between them.

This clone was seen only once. The CDR3 DNA reads as TGCAGCGCCCGCGGGGATTTGAACACCGGGGAGCTGTTTTTT. It yields the protein CSARGDLNTGELFF. The chain has TRBV29-1 and TRBJ2-2; TRBD2 might be the D (6 bases). The germline V and J ends were trimmed by 7 bases and 1 base, with 13 bases remaining between them. The CDR3 runs to 14 residues. The germline V gene has CDR1 SQVTM and CDR2 ANQGSEA.

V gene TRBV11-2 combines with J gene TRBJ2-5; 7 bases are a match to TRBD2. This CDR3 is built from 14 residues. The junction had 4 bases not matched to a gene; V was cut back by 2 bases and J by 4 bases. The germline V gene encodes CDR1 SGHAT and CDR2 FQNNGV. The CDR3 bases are TGTGCCAGCAGCTTAAGACTAGCCCCAGAGACCCAGTACTTC. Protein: CASSLRLAPETQYF.

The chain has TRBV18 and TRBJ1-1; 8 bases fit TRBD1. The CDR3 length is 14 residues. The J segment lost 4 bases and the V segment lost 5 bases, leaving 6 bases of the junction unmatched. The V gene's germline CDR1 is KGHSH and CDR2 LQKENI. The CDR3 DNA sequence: TGTGCCAGCTCAACCATGGACAGGGCCACTGAAGCTTTCTTT. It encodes CASSTMDRATEAFF.

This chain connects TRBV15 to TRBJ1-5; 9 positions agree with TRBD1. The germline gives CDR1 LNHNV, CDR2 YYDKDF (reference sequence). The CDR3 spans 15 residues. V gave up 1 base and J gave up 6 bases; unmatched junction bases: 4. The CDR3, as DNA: TGTGCCACCAGCAGAGCCACAGGGGGCTCTCAGCCCCAGCATTTT. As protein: CATSRATGGSQPQHF. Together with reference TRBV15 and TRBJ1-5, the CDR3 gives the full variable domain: DAMVIQNPRYQVTQFGKPVTLSCSQTLNHNVMYWYQQKSSQAPKLLFHYYDKDFNNEADTPDNFQSRRPNTSFCFLDIRSPGLGDTAMYLCATSRATGGSQPQHFGDGTRLSIL.

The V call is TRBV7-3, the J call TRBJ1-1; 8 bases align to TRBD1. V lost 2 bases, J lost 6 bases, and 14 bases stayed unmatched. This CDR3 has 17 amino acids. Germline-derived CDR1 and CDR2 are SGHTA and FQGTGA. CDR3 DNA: TGTGCCAGCAGCTTACCCCGGGACAGGACTATAGTGGCTGAAGCTTTCTTT. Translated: CASSLPRDRTIVAEAFF. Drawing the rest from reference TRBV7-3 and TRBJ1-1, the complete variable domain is GAGVSQTPSNKVTEKGKYVELRCDPISGHTALYWYRQSLGQGPEFLIYFQGTGAADDSGLPNDRFFAVRPEGSVSTLKIQRTERGDSAVYLCASSLPRDRTIVAEAFFGQGTRLTVV.

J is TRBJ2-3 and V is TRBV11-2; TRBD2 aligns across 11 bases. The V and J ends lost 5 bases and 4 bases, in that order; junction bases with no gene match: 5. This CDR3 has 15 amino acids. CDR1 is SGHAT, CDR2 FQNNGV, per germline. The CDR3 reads CASSQVAGGPDTQYF. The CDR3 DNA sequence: TGTGCCAGCAGCCAGGTAGCGGGAGGGCCAGATACGCAGTATTTT.

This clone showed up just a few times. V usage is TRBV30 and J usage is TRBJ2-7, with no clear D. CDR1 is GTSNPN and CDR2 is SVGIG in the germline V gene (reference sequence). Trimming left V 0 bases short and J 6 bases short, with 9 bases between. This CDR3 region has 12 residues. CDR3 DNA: TGTGCCTGGAGTGTCACTCCCCGCGAGCAGTACTTC. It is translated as CAWSVTPREQYF.

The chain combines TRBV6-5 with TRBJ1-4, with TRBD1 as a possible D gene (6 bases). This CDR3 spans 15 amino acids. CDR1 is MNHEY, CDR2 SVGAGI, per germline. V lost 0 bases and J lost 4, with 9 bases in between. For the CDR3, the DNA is TGTGCCAGCAGTTACTCGATACAGGGTAATGAAAAACTGTTTTTT. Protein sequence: CASSYSIQGNEKLFF.

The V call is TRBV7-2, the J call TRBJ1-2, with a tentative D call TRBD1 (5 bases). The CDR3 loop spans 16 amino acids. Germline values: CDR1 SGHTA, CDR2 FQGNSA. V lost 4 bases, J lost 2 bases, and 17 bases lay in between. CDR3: CASSSNRQNLNYGYTF. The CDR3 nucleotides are TGTGCCAGCAGCTCGAACCGACAGAACTTGAACTATGGCTACACCTTC.

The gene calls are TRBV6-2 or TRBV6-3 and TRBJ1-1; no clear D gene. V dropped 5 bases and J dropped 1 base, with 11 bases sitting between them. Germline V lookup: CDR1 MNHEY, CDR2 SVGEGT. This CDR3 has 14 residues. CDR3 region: CASSADIGNTEAFF. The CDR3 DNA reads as TGTGCCAGCAGTGCTGACATAGGGAACACTGAAGCTTTCTTT.

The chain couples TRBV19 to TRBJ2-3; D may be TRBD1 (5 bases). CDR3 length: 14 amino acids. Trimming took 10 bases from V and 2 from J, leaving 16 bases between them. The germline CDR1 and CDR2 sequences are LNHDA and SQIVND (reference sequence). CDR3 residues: CATQWGGTTDTQYF. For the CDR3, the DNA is TGTGCCACCCAATGGGGCGGAACCACAGATACGCAGTATTTT.

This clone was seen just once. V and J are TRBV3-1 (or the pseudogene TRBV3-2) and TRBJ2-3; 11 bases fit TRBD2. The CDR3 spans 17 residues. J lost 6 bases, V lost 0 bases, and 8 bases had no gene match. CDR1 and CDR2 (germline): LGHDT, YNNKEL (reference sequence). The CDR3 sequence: CASSQDLVSGRADTQYF. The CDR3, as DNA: TGTGCCAGCAGCCAAGATCTAGTTAGCGGGAGGGCGGATACGCAGTATTTT.